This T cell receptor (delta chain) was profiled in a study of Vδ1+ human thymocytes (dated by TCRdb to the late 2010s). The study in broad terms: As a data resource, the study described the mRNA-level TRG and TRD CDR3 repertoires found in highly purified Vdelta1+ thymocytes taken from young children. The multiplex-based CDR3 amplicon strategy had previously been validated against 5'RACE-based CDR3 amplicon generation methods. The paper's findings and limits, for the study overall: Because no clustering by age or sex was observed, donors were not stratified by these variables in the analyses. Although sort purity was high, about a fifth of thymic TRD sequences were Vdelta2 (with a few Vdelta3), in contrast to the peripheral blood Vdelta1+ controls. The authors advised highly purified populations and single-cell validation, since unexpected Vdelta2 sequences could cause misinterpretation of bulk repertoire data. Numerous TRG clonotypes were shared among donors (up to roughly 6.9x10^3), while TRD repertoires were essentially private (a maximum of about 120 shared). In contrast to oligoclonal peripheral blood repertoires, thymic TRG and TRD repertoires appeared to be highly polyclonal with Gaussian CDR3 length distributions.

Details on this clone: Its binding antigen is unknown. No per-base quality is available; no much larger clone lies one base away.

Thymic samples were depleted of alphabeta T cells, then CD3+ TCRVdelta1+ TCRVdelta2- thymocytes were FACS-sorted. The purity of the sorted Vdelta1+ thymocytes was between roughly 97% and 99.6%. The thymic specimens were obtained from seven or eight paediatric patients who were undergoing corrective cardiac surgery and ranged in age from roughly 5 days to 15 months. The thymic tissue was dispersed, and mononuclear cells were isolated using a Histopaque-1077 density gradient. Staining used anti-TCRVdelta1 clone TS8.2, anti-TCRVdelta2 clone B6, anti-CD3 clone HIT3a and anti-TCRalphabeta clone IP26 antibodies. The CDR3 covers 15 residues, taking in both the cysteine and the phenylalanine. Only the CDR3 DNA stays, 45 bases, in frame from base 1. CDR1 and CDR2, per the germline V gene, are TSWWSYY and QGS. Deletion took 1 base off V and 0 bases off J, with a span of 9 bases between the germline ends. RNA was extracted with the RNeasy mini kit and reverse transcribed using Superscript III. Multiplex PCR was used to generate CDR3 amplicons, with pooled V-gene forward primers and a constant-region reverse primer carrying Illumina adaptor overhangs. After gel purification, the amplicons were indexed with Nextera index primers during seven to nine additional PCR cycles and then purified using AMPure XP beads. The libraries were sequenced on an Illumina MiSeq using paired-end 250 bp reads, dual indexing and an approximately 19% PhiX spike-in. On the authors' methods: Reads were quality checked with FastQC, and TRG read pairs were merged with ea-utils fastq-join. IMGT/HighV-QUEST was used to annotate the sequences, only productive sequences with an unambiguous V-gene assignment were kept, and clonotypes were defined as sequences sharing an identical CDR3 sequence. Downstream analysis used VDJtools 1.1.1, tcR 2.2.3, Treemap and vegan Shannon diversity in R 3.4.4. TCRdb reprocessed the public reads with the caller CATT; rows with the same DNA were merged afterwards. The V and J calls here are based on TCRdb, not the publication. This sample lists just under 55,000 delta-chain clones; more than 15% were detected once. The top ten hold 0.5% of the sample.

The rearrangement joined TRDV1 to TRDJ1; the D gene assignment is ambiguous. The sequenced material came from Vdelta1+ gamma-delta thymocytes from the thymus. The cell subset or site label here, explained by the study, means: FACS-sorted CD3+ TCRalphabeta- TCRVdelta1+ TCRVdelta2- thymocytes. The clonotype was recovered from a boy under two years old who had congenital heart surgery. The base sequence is TGTGCTCTTGGGGAACGTCGCCTGTACACCGATAAACTCATCTTT. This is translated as CALGERRLYTDKLIF.